This T cell receptor beta chain was documented in a study of Ad26.COV2.S vaccination and SARS-CoV-2 variants. Germline values: CDR1 SGHNT, CDR2 YYREEE (reference sequence). CDR3 length: 16 residues. V lost 0 bases, J lost 1 base, and 5 bases stayed unmatched. The protocol was immunoSEQ multiplex PCR, while the TCRdb copy is restricted to in-frame clones and leaves out a portion. The sample contains about 400,000 clones, roughly 90% of which appear only once. As to treatment: roughly 20 received Ad26.COV2.S at low or high dose, single or two shots; 5 received placebo; per-sample allocation not given. Sampling took place 63 days after the first vaccine or placebo injection.

The sequence was collected from a person between 18 and 65 years old who received the Ad26.COV2.S COVID-19 vaccine or a placebo. Specimen: peripheral blood, collected in a trial of Ad26.COV2.S vaccine versus placebo. The V and J genes are TRBV5-4 and TRBJ1-2; 8 nucleotides match TRBD1. Written as DNA, the CDR3 is TGTGCCAGCAGCTTGGGACAGGGGCCTAATAACTATGGCTACACCTTC. Encoded protein: CASSLGQGPNNYGYTF.